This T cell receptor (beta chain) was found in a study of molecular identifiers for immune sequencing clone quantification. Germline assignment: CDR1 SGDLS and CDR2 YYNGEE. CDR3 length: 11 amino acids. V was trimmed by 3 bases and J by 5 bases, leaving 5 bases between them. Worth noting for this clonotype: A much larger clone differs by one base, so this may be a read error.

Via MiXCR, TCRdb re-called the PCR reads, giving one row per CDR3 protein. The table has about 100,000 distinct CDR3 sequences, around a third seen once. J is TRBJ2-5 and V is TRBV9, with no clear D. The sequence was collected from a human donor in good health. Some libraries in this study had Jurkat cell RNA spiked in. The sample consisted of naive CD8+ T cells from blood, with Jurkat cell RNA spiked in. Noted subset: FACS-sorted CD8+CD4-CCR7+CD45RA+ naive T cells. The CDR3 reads CASSDLETQYF. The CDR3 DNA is TGTGCCAGCAGCGATCTGGAGACCCAGTACTTC.